This is a list of T cell receptor beta chains from one sample in a study of T cell responses to AZD1222 COVID-19 vaccine. Sequencing used immunoSEQ multiplex PCR; TCRdb keeps in-frame clones, though not all of them. This table has around 99,000 clones, around 87% appearing once. The sample in question was peripheral blood, obtained 28 days after the second AZD1222 dose. These receptors all come from an adult who received the AZD1222 COVID-19 vaccine. Each CDR3 is given with its conserved first and last residue. A D gene is named only where the DNA matches it firmly. The listing skips clone size in some rows; elsewhere it reads once, few, many or a size class.

D: NA
size: NA
V: TRBV6-5
length: 14
J: TRBJ2-7
CDR3: CASSPGTRSYEQYF
DNA: TGTGCCAGCAGTCCCGGGACACGTTCATACGAGCAGTACTTC

D: NA
size: NA
V: TRBV20-1
length: 15
J: TRBJ2-1
CDR3: CSASVGGQYYNEQFF
DNA: TGCAGTGCTAGTGTGGGGGGTCAGTACTACAATGAGCAGTTCTTC

D: NA
size: NA
V: TRBV21-1
length: 14
J: TRBJ1-3
CDR3: CASSVRVDGNTIYF
DNA: TGTGCCAGCAGCGTCAGGGTGGATGGAAACACCATATATTTT

D: NA
size: NA
V: TRBV4-3
length: 15
J: TRBJ1-2
CDR3: CASSQLQGLSGGYTF
DNA: TGCGCCAGCAGCCAACTACAAGGGCTTAGTGGCGGCTACACCTTC

D: NA
size: NA
V: TRBV4-1
length: 16
J: TRBJ2-7
CDR3: CASSQDLGHRTYEQYF
DNA: TGCGCCAGCAGCCAAGATTTGGGACACCGAACCTACGAGCAGTACTTC

D: NA
size: NA
V: TRBV5-5
length: 14
J: TRBJ1-4
CDR3: CASSPSDTNEKLFF
DNA: TGTGCCAGCAGCCCTAGTGACACAAATGAAAAACTGTTTTTT

D: NA
size: NA
V: TRBV21-1
length: 14
J: TRBJ1-2
CDR3: CASSKTGVDYGYTF
DNA: TGTGCCAGCAGCAAAACGGGTGTGGACTATGGCTACACCTTC

D: NA
size: NA
V: TRBV10-3
length: 19
J: TRBJ2-3
CDR3: CAISDPPVGGVTSTDTQYF
DNA: TGTGCCATCAGTGACCCGCCCGTCGGCGGGGTCACTAGCACAGATACGCAGTATTTT

D: TRBD1
size: NA
V: TRBV5-1
length: 19
J: TRBJ1-6
CDR3: CASSSDRGKGGSYNSPLHF
DNA: TGCGCCAGCAGCTCCGACAGGGGCAAAGGGGGCTCCTATAATTCACCCCTCCACTTT

D: NA
size: NA
V: TRBV30
length: 14
J: TRBJ1-4
CDR3: CAWSVRSGTEKLFF
DNA: TGTGCCTGGAGTGTACGGTCAGGGACGGAAAAACTGTTTTTT

D: NA
size: NA
V: TRBV2
length: 14
J: TRBJ1-5
CDR3: CASSGEASNQPQHF
DNA: TGTGCCAGCAGTGGGGAGGCGAGCAATCAGCCCCAGCATTTT

D: NA
size: few
V: TRBV15
length: 14
J: TRBJ1-2
CDR3: CATSSPHDSYGYTF
DNA: TGTGCCACCAGCTCCCCCCACGACAGCTATGGCTACACCTTC

D: NA
size: NA
V: TRBV19
length: 13
J: TRBJ2-7
CDR3: CASSIGPATEQYF
DNA: TGTGCCAGTAGTATAGGGCCAGCTACCGAGCAGTACTTC

D: TRBD1
size: NA
V: TRBV7-9
length: 17
J: TRBJ2-7
CDR3: CASSPASRTGQPYEQYF
DNA: TGTGCCAGCAGCCCAGCATCGCGGACAGGGCAACCCTACGAGCAGTACTTC

D: TRBD1
size: NA
V: TRBV4-2
length: 17
J: TRBJ1-3
CDR3: CASSLGQGASAGNTIYF
DNA: TGTGCCAGCAGCCTGGGGCAGGGGGCCTCGGCTGGAAACACCATATATTTT

D: NA
size: NA
V: TRBV28
length: 12
J: TRBJ2-7
CDR3: CASSFARGEQYF
DNA: TGTGCCAGCAGTTTTGCCAGAGGGGAGCAGTACTTC

D: NA
size: NA
V: TRBV9
length: 14
J: TRBJ1-2
CDR3: CASSPGGWGYGYTF
DNA: TGTGCCAGCAGCCCCGGTGGCTGGGGATATGGCTACACCTTC

D: NA
size: NA
V: TRBV11-2
length: 16
J: TRBJ2-7
CDR3: CASSSPGLTGPYEQYF
DNA: TGTGCCAGCAGCTCCCCGGGCCTAACAGGCCCATACGAGCAGTACTTC

D: NA
size: NA
V: TRBV5-4
length: 15
J: TRBJ1-1
CDR3: CASSLAQGSNTEAFF
DNA: TGTGCCAGCAGCTTGGCCCAGGGGTCTAACACTGAAGCTTTCTTT

D: NA
size: NA
V: TRBV21-1
length: 16
J: TRBJ1-2
CDR3: CASSKGRFQGGYGYTF
DNA: TGTGCCAGCAGTAAGGGACGTTTTCAGGGAGGGTATGGCTACACCTTC

D: NA
size: NA
V: TRBV24-1
length: 17
J: TRBJ1-5
CDR3: CATSDLGTGYSNQPQHF
DNA: TGTGCCACCAGTGATTTAGGAACAGGGTATAGCAATCAGCCCCAGCATTTT

D: TRBD1
size: NA
V: TRBV30
length: 14
J: TRBJ1-2
CDR3: CAWSSSGTGYGYTF
DNA: TGTGCCTGGAGTTCCTCCGGGACAGGTTATGGCTACACCTTC

D: NA
size: few
V: TRBV7-3
length: 13
J: TRBJ1-6
CDR3: CASSLNPDSPLHF
DNA: TGTGCCAGCAGCTTAAATCCAGATTCACCCCTCCACTTT

D: NA
size: NA
V: TRBV3-1/TRBV3-2
length: 15
J: TRBJ2-5
CDR3: CASSHLSGTEETQYF
DNA: TGTGCCAGCAGCCACCTAAGCGGGACAGAAGAGACCCAGTACTTC

D: NA
size: NA
V: TRBV7-2
length: 14
J: TRBJ1-2
CDR3: CASSSDSGVYGYTF
DNA: TGTGCCAGCAGCTCCGATTCCGGGGTTTATGGCTACACCTTC

D: NA
size: NA
V: TRBV19
length: 15
J: TRBJ2-7
CDR3: CASSLEGMGRYEQYF
DNA: TGTGCCAGTAGTCTCGAGGGGATGGGTAGGTACGAGCAGTACTTC

D: NA
size: NA
V: TRBV5-1
length: 13
J: TRBJ1-6
CDR3: CASSGAEGSPLHF
DNA: TGCGCCAGCAGCGGGGCAGAAGGGTCACCCCTCCACTTT

D: TRBD1
size: NA
V: TRBV6-5
length: 13
J: TRBJ1-2
CDR3: CASFIGQGYGYTF
DNA: TGTGCCAGCTTCATCGGACAGGGTTATGGCTACACCTTC

D: TRBD1
size: NA
V: TRBV11-2
length: 16
J: TRBJ2-1
CDR3: CASSFGQGTPYNEQFF
DNA: TGTGCCAGCAGTTTCGGACAGGGGACCCCCTACAATGAGCAGTTCTTC

D: TRBD1
size: NA
V: TRBV7-3
length: 13
J: TRBJ1-3
CDR3: CASSSGQGNTIYF
DNA: TGTGCCAGCAGCTCGGGACAGGGGAACACCATATATTTT

D: TRBD2
size: NA
V: TRBV7-9
length: 16
J: TRBJ2-5
CDR3: CASSPDQRGSRKTQYF
DNA: TGTGCCAGCAGCCCGGACCAGCGGGGCAGCAGGAAGACCCAGTACTTC

D: NA
size: NA
V: TRBV29-1
length: 13
J: TRBJ1-5
CDR3: CSVQAREGQPQHF
DNA: TGCAGCGTTCAAGCCAGGGAGGGCCAGCCCCAGCATTTT

D: NA
size: NA
V: TRBV7-9
length: 13
J: TRBJ2-3
CDR3: CASSLGLADTQYF
DNA: TGTGCCAGCAGCTTAGGTCTAGCGGATACGCAGTATTTT

D: NA
size: NA
V: TRBV30
length: 13
J: TRBJ1-3
CDR3: CAGEGGSGNTIYF
DNA: TGTGCCGGGGAGGGGGGCTCTGGAAACACCATATATTTT

D: TRBD1
size: few
V: TRBV7-6
length: 15
J: TRBJ2-1
CDR3: CASSQGPGQGVEQFF
DNA: TGTGCCAGCAGCCAAGGCCCGGGACAGGGGGTTGAGCAGTTCTTC

D: NA
size: NA
V: TRBV5-4
length: 13
J: TRBJ1-2
CDR3: CASSLPDAYGYTF
DNA: TGTGCCAGCAGCTTGCCCGACGCCTATGGCTACACCTTC

D: TRBD1
size: few
V: TRBV12-3/TRBV12-4
length: 13
J: TRBJ2-7
CDR3: CASSLGTGRDPYF
DNA: TGTGCCAGCAGTTTAGGGACAGGGCGGGACCCCTACTTC

D: NA
size: NA
V: TRBV4-1
length: 15
J: TRBJ2-2
CDR3: CASSQGTRNTGELFF
DNA: TGCGCCAGCAGCCAAGGGACGAGAAACACCGGGGAGCTGTTTTTT

D: NA
size: NA
V: TRBV6-5
length: 12
J: TRBJ1-1
CDR3: CASSYFSGEAFF
DNA: TGTGCCAGCAGTTACTTTTCCGGGGAAGCTTTCTTT

D: NA
size: NA
V: TRBV9
length: 14
J: TRBJ2-7
CDR3: CASSERGRPYEQYF
DNA: TGTGCCAGCAGCGAGCGAGGTCGACCCTACGAGCAGTACTTC

D: NA
size: NA
V: TRBV11-1
length: 16
J: TRBJ2-1
CDR3: CASSLEIAEGKNEQFF
DNA: TGTGCCAGCAGCTTAGAAATAGCGGAGGGGAAAAATGAGCAGTTCTTC

D: TRBD1
size: NA
V: TRBV4-2
length: 14
J: TRBJ1-5
CDR3: CASSPGTGNQPQHF
DNA: TGTGCCAGCAGCCCGGGGACAGGGAATCAGCCCCAGCATTTT

D: NA
size: NA
V: TRBV9
length: 15
J: TRBJ1-3
CDR3: CASSLQGVSGNTIYF
DNA: TGTGCCAGCAGCCTGCAGGGCGTCTCTGGAAACACCATATATTTT

D: NA
size: NA
V: TRBV12-3/TRBV12-4
length: 13
J: TRBJ1-2
CDR3: CASSFLANYGYTF
DNA: TGTGCCAGCAGTTTCTTAGCTAACTATGGCTACACCTTC

D: NA
size: NA
V: TRBV27
length: 12
J: TRBJ1-1
CDR3: CASSSGGQDAFF
DNA: TGTGCCAGCAGTTCTGGGGGACAAGATGCTTTCTTT

D: NA
size: NA
V: TRBV5-1
length: 13
J: TRBJ2-3
CDR3: CASAGQSTDTQYF
DNA: TGCGCCAGCGCGGGACAGAGCACAGATACGCAGTATTTT

D: NA
size: NA
V: TRBV7-8
length: 15
J: TRBJ2-1
CDR3: CASSSLKGPHNEQFF
DNA: TGTGCCAGCAGTTCTTTAAAAGGGCCTCACAATGAGCAGTTCTTC

D: TRBD1
size: NA
V: TRBV18
length: 14
J: TRBJ1-2
CDR3: CASSSTGADYGYTF
DNA: TGTGCCAGCTCATCGACAGGGGCTGACTATGGCTACACCTTC

D: NA
size: NA
V: TRBV7-6
length: 15
J: TRBJ1-1
CDR3: CASSLEGLSNTEAFF
DNA: TGTGCCAGCAGCTTAGAGGGGTTATCGAACACTGAAGCTTTCTTT

D: TRBD2
size: NA
V: TRBV27
length: 16
J: TRBJ2-2
CDR3: CASSRSLAGVTGELFF
DNA: TGTGCCAGCAGTCGATCCCTAGCGGGGGTGACCGGGGAGCTGTTTTTT

D: TRBD2
size: NA
V: TRBV4-3
length: 16
J: TRBJ2-3
CDR3: CASSQLRGGKRDTQYF
DNA: TGCGCCAGCAGCCAATTGCGGGGGGGCAAAAGAGATACGCAGTATTTT

D: NA
size: NA
V: TRBV3-1/TRBV3-2
length: 16
J: TRBJ1-2
CDR3: CASSQDGRAKRAGYTF
DNA: TGTGCCAGCAGCCAAGACGGCAGGGCAAAACGGGCTGGCTACACCTTC

D: NA
size: once
V: TRBV19
length: 13
J: TRBJ2-7
CDR3: CASSRGQTYEQYF
DNA: TGTGCCAGTAGCCGCGGACAGACCTACGAGCAGTACTTC

D: NA
size: NA
V: TRBV6-5
length: 16
J: TRBJ1-2
CDR3: CASSYSDAWALDGYTF
DNA: TGTGCCAGCAGTTACTCCGACGCCTGGGCCCTCGATGGCTACACCTTC

D: NA
size: NA
V: TRBV18
length: 15
J: TRBJ2-3
CDR3: CASSPNSIHADTQYF
DNA: TGTGCCAGCTCACCCAACTCCATCCACGCAGATACGCAGTATTTT

D: TRBD1
size: NA
V: TRBV25-1
length: 15
J: TRBJ2-7
CDR3: CASSDPGQGTYEQYF
DNA: TGTGCCAGCAGTGACCCCGGACAGGGGACCTACGAGCAGTACTTC

D: NA
size: NA
V: TRBV5-1
length: 11
J: TRBJ2-1
CDR3: CASSLHIEQFF
DNA: TGCGCCAGCAGCTTGCACATTGAGCAGTTCTTC

D: TRBD1
size: NA
V: TRBV13
length: 18
J: TRBJ1-4
CDR3: CASSLGQGVRLGNEKLFF
DNA: TGTGCCAGCAGCTTAGGACAGGGGGTTCGTCTCGGTAATGAAAAACTGTTTTTT

D: NA
size: NA
V: TRBV29-1
length: 15
J: TRBJ1-5
CDR3: CSVSLSPSGGQPQHF
DNA: TGCAGCGTAAGCCTCAGTCCAAGTGGGGGACAGCCCCAGCATTTT